This T cell receptor (beta chain) was sequenced during a study of blood T cell repertoires in COVID-19. Germline CDR1 is DFQATT and CDR2 is SNEGSKA (reference sequence). The CDR3 covers 14 residues. The V gene end was trimmed by 3 bases and the J gene end by 3 bases; junction bases not matched to a gene: 7. In its sample, this clone was seen once. Assay: immunoSEQ multiplex PCR; the TCRdb copy retains only in-frame clones and omits some. In the table there are around 340,000 clones, 88% of which are singletons. The clonotype comes from a woman in her thirties who had been exposed to COVID-19. Input material: PBMCs or T cells enriched from blood (not recorded which). The J gene is TRBJ2-7, the V gene TRBV20-1; TRBD2 aligns across 8 bases. The CDR3 DNA reads as TGCAGTGCTAGTCGGAGCGGGAGTGTCTACGAGCAGTACTTC. It is translated as CSASRSGSVYEQYF.